The rows below give T cell receptor beta chains drawn from one sample of a study of STAT3 mutations in large granular lymphocyte leukemia. Profiled with immunoSEQ multiplex PCR; TCRdb holds only in-frame clones, not every one. The sample carries about 1,800 clones, approximately 59% recorded once. Sequenced sample: peripheral blood mononuclear cells. The receptor set was obtained from a middle-aged man with T-cell large granular lymphocyte leukemia. Some clones in this sample may be carry-over from other donors' samples. Both conserved end residues are part of each CDR3. D genes are given only for firm matches. Size values are once, few and many counts, or a class for expanded clones, and some rows have none.

d_call | j_call | clone_size | v_call | cdr3_nt | cdr3_aa
TRBD2 | TRBJ2-1 | - | TRBV10-3 | TGTGCCATCAGTGAGTCGTATAGGACTAGCGGGAGTAGCGAGCAGTTCTTC | CAISESYRTSGSSEQFF
- | TRBJ1-2 | - | TRBV6-5 | TGTGCCAGCAGTTACGCCGACAGGACTAACTATGGCTACACCTTC | CASSYADRTNYGYTF
TRBD1 | TRBJ1-2 | - | TRBV9 | TGTGCCAGCAGCCCGCCGGGACAGGCCTCTGGCTACACCTTC | CASSPPGQASGYTF
- | TRBJ1-1 | once | TRBV18 | TGTGCCAGCGGTGTCGGAGCTGAAGCTTTCTTT | CASGVGAEAFF
- | TRBJ1-1 | few | TRBV30 | TGTGCCTGGAGTGTACACAAGGGCACTGAAGCTTTCTTT | CAWSVHKGTEAFF
TRBD1 | TRBJ2-1 | - | TRBV5-1 | TGCGCCAGCAGCTCCAATCCGGGACAGGGGTTCAATGAGCAGTTCTTC | CASSSNPGQGFNEQFF
- | TRBJ2-3 | - | TRBV9 | TGTGCCAGCAGCGTAGCGGGGGCTAGCACAGATACGCAGTATTTT | CASSVAGASTDTQYF
- | TRBJ1-6 | - | TRBV18 | TGTGCCAGCTCACAGGACCTTAGGGATTCACCCCTCCACTTT | CASSQDLRDSPLHF
- | TRBJ1-3 | large | TRBV7-9 | TGTGCCAGCAGCCGAAGGACAGTCTTCTCTGGAAACACCATATATTTT | CASSRRTVFSGNTIYF
- | TRBJ2-1 | few | TRBV9 | TGTGCCAGCAGCGTGCTTGGGAACAATGAGCAGTTCTTC | CASSVLGNNEQFF
- | TRBJ1-2 | - | TRBV9 | TGTGCCAGCAGCGCCCTGAAACTTGGGCCGGACTATGGCTACACCTTC | CASSALKLGPDYGYTF
TRBD2 | TRBJ2-1 | - | TRBV6-4 | TGTGCCAGCAGTGACCCTACCCGACTAGCGGTCTACAATGAGCAGTTCTTC | CASSDPTRLAVYNEQFF
- | TRBJ2-5 | - | TRBV29-1 | TGCAGCGGGGCCCTGGAGACCCAGTACTTC | CSGALETQYF
TRBD1 | TRBJ2-7 | - | TRBV9 | TGTGCCAGCAGCGTAGGGGGACAGGAGGGCGAGCAGTACTTC | CASSVGGQEGEQYF
- | TRBJ2-7 | - | TRBV30 | TGTGCCTGGAGTTGGTCCAGGGTAAGAGACGAGCAGTACTTC | CAWSWSRVRDEQYF
- | TRBJ1-5 | - | TRBV5-1 | TGCGCCAGCAGCTTCCAGGGGAACCAGCCCCAGCATTTT | CASSFQGNQPQHF
- | TRBJ2-7 | once | TRBV6-5 | TGTGCCAGCAGTTACGGCCAGGGGGGCGAGCAGTACTTC | CASSYGQGGEQYF
TRBD1 | TRBJ2-5 | - | TRBV30 | TGTGCCTGGGGACAGGGGGCAAGGGAGGGGGAGACCCAGTACTTC | CAWGQGAREGETQYF
TRBD2 | TRBJ2-7 | - | TRBV7-2 | TGTGCCAGCAGCTTAGCGCATCCGGTAAGCGGGAGGGCCTACGAGCAGTACTTC | CASSLAHPVSGRAYEQYF
- | TRBJ1-5 | - | TRBV9 | TGTGCCAGCAGCGTAGAAGGAGGTTTCAATCAGCCCCAGCATTTT | CASSVEGGFNQPQHF
TRBD1 | TRBJ1-1 | - | TRBV6-5 | TGTGCCAGCAGTCGGACAGGGAGCACTGAAGCTTTCTTT | CASSRTGSTEAFF
TRBD1 | TRBJ1-2 | - | TRBV29-1 | TGCAGCGTTAACACCCCGTATAAGGACAGGGTCTCTGGCTACACCTTC | CSVNTPYKDRVSGYTF
TRBD1 | TRBJ2-3 | - | TRBV18 | TGTGCCAGCTCACCCGGACAGGGGGCGGGCACAGATACGCAGTATTTT | CASSPGQGAGTDTQYF
- | TRBJ1-2 | - | TRBV10-3 | TGTGCCATCAGTGAGCAAAAACTATTGTTTGGCTACACCTTC | CAISEQKLLFGYTF
- | TRBJ1-1 | - | TRBV5-4 | TGTGCCAGCAGCTTGACGGATCACACTGAAGCTTTCTTT | CASSLTDHTEAFF
- | TRBJ2-4 | few | TRBV18 | TGTGCCAGCTCCCACCGGACAGAGGGCAAAAACATTCAGTACTTC | CASSHRTEGKNIQYF
- | TRBJ1-1 | - | TRBV4-1 | TGCGCCAGCAGCCCCTCGACCGGGTTAGGAGCTTTCTTT | CASSPSTGLGAFF
- | TRBJ1-5 | - | TRBV29-1 | TGCAGCGTTGAAGTGGGGAAAGATCAGCCCCAGCATTTT | CSVEVGKDQPQHF
- | TRBJ1-1 | once | TRBV6-5 | TGTGCCAGCAGTTACTCGAGGTCCGAGCAGGCTTTCTTT | CASSYSRSEQAFF
TRBD1 | TRBJ1-1 | once | TRBV18 | TGTGCCAGTACAGGGGAACTAATGAACACTGAAGCTTTCTTT | CASTGELMNTEAFF
- | TRBJ1-3 | - | TRBV7-9 | TGTGCCAGCAGTCCCTGGACAGTATGGATCGAGGTCTCTGGAAACACCATATATTTT | CASSPWTVWIEVSGNTIYF
- | TRBJ1-1 | few | TRBV6-5 | TGTGCCAGCAGTGACGTCGAGAACACTGAAGCTTTCTTT | CASSDVENTEAFF
- | TRBJ2-2 | - | TRBV18 | TGTGCCAGCTCACCAACGCCGGTCAAGGACGGGGAGCTGTTTTTT | CASSPTPVKDGELFF
- | TRBJ1-6 | - | TRBV5-6 | TGTGCCAGCAGCAAACAGGGTTTAGTCTATAATTCACCCCTCCACTTT | CASSKQGLVYNSPLHF
- | TRBJ1-1 | large | TRBV18 | TGTGCCAGCTCACATACAGGGATGAACACTGAAGCTTTCTTT | CASSHTGMNTEAFF
- | TRBJ2-4 | - | TRBV5-8 | TGTGCCAGCAGCTTGGCCGTCCAAGCCAAAAACATTCAGTACTTC | CASSLAVQAKNIQYF
- | TRBJ1-2 | - | TRBV29-1 | TGCAGCGCAGTCGGCGGCTATGGCTACACCTTC | CSAVGGYGYTF
- | TRBJ2-3 | - | TRBV7-9 | TGTGCCAGCAGCTTAGAGCAGGGTAGCACAGATACGCAGTATTTT | CASSLEQGSTDTQYF
- | TRBJ1-1 | - | TRBV7-9 | TGTGCCAGCAGCTTAGGGACGCCGGGCTCTGAAGCTTTCTTT | CASSLGTPGSEAFF
- | TRBJ2-3 | once | TRBV5-1 | TGCGCCAGCCAGGGGGGATCGGGGTTCACAGATACGCAGTATTTT | CASQGGSGFTDTQYF
TRBD2 | TRBJ2-5 | medium-sized | TRBV9 | TGTGCCAGCAGCGCGACTAGCAGAGGGGAGACCCAGTACTTC | CASSATSRGETQYF
TRBD2 | TRBJ2-3 | - | TRBV18 | TGTGCCAGCTCCCCATCTAGCGGGGCTTTGGGAGATACGCAGTATTTT | CASSPSSGALGDTQYF
TRBD1 | TRBJ1-5 | few | TRBV30 | TGTGCCTGGAATCGTCAGGGGGGAGGTCAGCCCCAGCATTTT | CAWNRQGGGQPQHF
TRBD2 | TRBJ2-5 | - | TRBV29-1 | TGCAGCGTCGCTACCTCGGGACTAGCGGGAGGGCCCCAAGAGACCCAGTACTTC | CSVATSGLAGGPQETQYF
TRBD2 | TRBJ2-5 | - | TRBV7-9 | TGTGCCAGCAGCCCCCCTCTGGGGGAGGGGTCAGAGACCCAGTACTTC | CASSPPLGEGSETQYF
TRBD2 | TRBJ2-7 | few | TRBV18 | TGTGCCAGCTACTCCGGGGAGGGGTCCTACGAGCAGTACTTC | CASYSGEGSYEQYF
- | TRBJ1-5 | - | TRBV5-6 | TGTGCCAGCAGCTTGGGGGGGCTGGGGAGCAATCAGCCCCAGCATTTT | CASSLGGLGSNQPQHF
- | TRBJ2-7 | - | TRBV29-1 | TGCAGCGTTGAAGGGATTCCGACGGTTGGGTCCTACGAGCAGTACTTC | CSVEGIPTVGSYEQYF
- | TRBJ1-5 | large | TRBV10-2 | TGCGCCAGCAGTCACAGCTTTAGCAATCAGCCCCAGCATTTT | CASSHSFSNQPQHF
TRBD1 | TRBJ1-2 | - | TRBV7-8 | TGTGCCAGCAGCACCCGGGACAGGGTGAATGGCTACACCTTC | CASSTRDRVNGYTF
TRBD1 | TRBJ1-1 | - | TRBV30 | TGTGCCTGGAGCGACAGCAGGGGGCCCGTAAACACTGAAGCTTTCTTT | CAWSDSRGPVNTEAFF
- | TRBJ2-7 | few | TRBV4-1 | TGCGCCAGCAGCCAAGAGGGGGTATCCTACGAGCAGTACTTC | CASSQEGVSYEQYF
- | TRBJ1-1 | - | TRBV5-1 | TGCGCCAGCAGCTTATGGGGCCACACTGAAGCTTTCTTT | CASSLWGHTEAFF
- | TRBJ1-1 | - | TRBV6-4 | TGTGCCAGCAGTGACTCGGCAGACAGTGAAGCTTTCTTT | CASSDSADSEAFF
- | TRBJ1-1 | - | TRBV5-4 | TGTGCCAGCAGCTCGGGGAACACTGAAGCTTTCTTT | CASSSGNTEAFF
- | TRBJ2-1 | once | TRBV13 | TGTGCCAGCAGCTATGCGGGACTCCTTCACAATGAGCAGTTCTTC | CASSYAGLLHNEQFF
- | TRBJ2-6 | once | TRBV6-5 | TGTGCCAGCAGTTACTCGGGGGCATCTGGGGCCAACGTCCTGACTTTC | CASSYSGASGANVLTF
- | TRBJ1-1 | few | TRBV4-2 | TGTGCCAGCAGCCAAGATTTGAGGGCCGCTGAAGCTTTCTTT | CASSQDLRAAEAFF
TRBD2 | TRBJ2-7 | large | TRBV6-5 | TGTGCCAGCAGCCCCGGGACTAGCGGTTTCTACGAGCAGTACTTC | CASSPGTSGFYEQYF
TRBD1 | TRBJ2-7 | - | TRBV7-9 | TGTGCCAGCAGCTCAGGACGGACAGGGAACGAGCAGTACTTC | CASSSGRTGNEQYF